The clone carrying this T cell receptor beta chain was seen more than once but under ten times. Its antigen is unidentified. The record originates from a study of T cell repertoires in cytomegalovirus infection. TCRdb re-called the reads with MiXCR, one entry per CDR3 protein. The sample carries about 350,000 distinct CDR3 sequences, around a third recorded once. Losses at the gene ends were 2 bases for V and 1 base for J; bases not matched to a gene: 3. The germline gives CDR1 LGHNA, CDR2 YSLEER. The CDR3 has 16 amino acids. Sequences were derived from cultured PBMCs, sampled from culture after CMV antigen stimulation. The sequence derives from a human donor in good health (CMV status not recorded). Some clones in this sample may be carry-over from other donors' samples. The chain links TRBV4-3 to TRBJ2-3; 10 bases are shared with TRBD2. CDR3 in amino acids: CASSQTGLAGTDTQYF. CDR3 DNA: TGCGCCAGCAGCCAAACTGGACTAGCGGGCACAGATACGCAGTATTTT.